Below are 9 T cell receptor beta chains sequenced from a single sample in a study of blood T cells in healthy people across ages. Then a second PCR, running about 7 to 11 cycles, was carried out with a sample-barcoded 5' primer and a J-beta primer mix. TCRdb reprocessed the 5' RACE reads via MiXCR and lists one record per CDR3 protein. This repertoire shows roughly 1,300,000 distinct CDR3 sequences, almost 60% found once; its top ten account for over 6.5%. Sequenced input: blood. Receptors were obtained from a young man in good health.

The chain has TRBV29-1 and TRBJ2-1; no definite D call. The CDR3 runs to 11 residues. CDR1 SQVTM and CDR2 ANQGSEA come from the germline V gene. V lost 2 bases to trimming and J lost 5 bases, with 4 bases between them. CDR3 in DNA: TGCAGCGTTGAACCTAACAATGAGCAGTTCTTC. Residues: CSVEPNNEQFF.

The V and J genes are TRBV27 and TRBJ2-3; no clear D gene. CDR3 size: 15 residues. CDR1 MNHEY and CDR2 SMNVEV come from the germline V gene (reference sequence). Trimming left V 2 bases short and J 0 bases short, with 9 bases between. In DNA, the CDR3 is TGTGCCAGCAGTTTAATCCTTCCTAGCACAGATACGCAGTATTTT. This sequence encodes CASSLILPSTDTQYF.

The chain is built from TRBV15 and TRBJ2-7; D is undetermined. Germline CDR1 LNHNV, CDR2 YYDKDF (reference sequence). The CDR3 covers 14 residues. V was pared by 0 bases and J by 5 bases, with 11 bases between. The CDR3: CATSREGGEDEQYF. In nucleotides, the CDR3 is TGTGCCACCAGCAGAGAGGGTGGGGAAGACGAGCAGTACTTC. The variable domain in full, with the rest retrieved from reference TRBV15 and TRBJ2-7, is DAMVIQNPRYQVTQFGKPVTLSCSQTLNHNVMYWYQQKSSQAPKLLFHYYDKDFNNEADTPDNFQSRRPNTSFCFLDIRSPGLGDTAMYLCATSREGGEDEQYFGPGTRLTVT.

The CDR3 loop is CASSFQFDRGGYGYTF. The CDR3 coding sequence is TGTGCCAGCAGTTTCCAATTCGACAGGGGAGGCTATGGCTACACCTTC. The chain recombines TRBV28 with TRBJ1-2; 8 bases are shared with TRBD1. Germline V gives CDR1 MDHEN, CDR2 SYDVKM. There are 16 residues in the CDR3. With V trimmed by 3 bases and J by 4 bases, 10 bases remained unmatched.

The rearrangement uses TRBV20-1 and TRBJ2-3, with D hard to call. Germline loops: CDR1 DFQATT, CDR2 SNEGSKA (reference sequence). This CDR3 has 13 amino acids. Trimming removed 0 bases at V and 8 bases at J, with 12 bases between. For the CDR3, the DNA is TGCAGTGCTAGAGATCGACCAGTGGGTACGCAGTATTTT. Residues: CSARDRPVGTQYF.

The V call is TRBV20-1, the J call TRBJ1-1; the D gene is possibly TRBD1 (5 bases). The CDR3 runs 14 residues. With 5 bases removed from V and 0 bases from J, the gap between germline ends came to 13 bases. Per the germline V gene, CDR1 is DFQATT and CDR2 is SNEGSKA (reference sequence). CDR3 region: CSAPDTPMNTEAFF. The CDR3 nucleotides are TGCAGTGCTCCGGACACTCCCATGAACACTGAAGCTTTCTTT.

The V and J genes are TRBV6-1 and TRBJ1-1; weak D call: TRBD1 (5 bases). The CDR3 consists of 11 residues. V dropped 8 bases and J dropped 7 bases, with 11 bases sitting between them. From germline, CDR1 is MNHNS and CDR2 SASEGT. The CDR3 reads CASGQGNEAFF. In nucleotides, the CDR3 is TGTGCCAGCGGGCAGGGAAATGAAGCTTTCTTT.

This chain connects TRBV11-2 to TRBJ1-6; 9 bases map to TRBD1. With V trimmed by 5 bases and J by 12 bases, 8 bases remained unmatched. This CDR3 has 14 amino acids. In germline, CDR1 is SGHAT, CDR2 FQNNGV. Here the CDR3 reads CASSDTGGFGPLHF. The DNA for the CDR3 is TGTGCCAGCAGCGATACAGGGGGCTTTGGACCCCTCCACTTT.

The chain carries TRBV29-1 and TRBJ2-5; D may match TRBD1 or TRBD2 (5 bases each). With 7 bases removed from V and 2 bases from J, the gap between germline ends came to 23 bases. There are 16 residues in the CDR3. In germline, CDR1 is SQVTM, CDR2 ANQGSEA. Here the CDR3 reads CSAKLGLGAGQETQYF. The CDR3 coding sequence is TGCAGCGCTAAACTGGGGCTGGGTGCGGGTCAAGAGACCCAGTACTTC.